The 15 T cell receptor beta chains listed next were all sequenced from one sample in a study of OX40 agonist ivuxolimab in advanced cancers. Sequencing used immunoSEQ multiplex PCR; TCRdb keeps in-frame clones, though not all of them. The table shows around 120,000 clones, with over 75% occurring only once. The sample here was CD4+ or CD8+ T cells sorted from blood, taken in a trial of the OX40 agonist ivuxolimab. Every receptor here comes from an adult with an advanced solid tumor such as melanoma, head and neck, liver or kidney cancer.

CDR3 region: CSVEDRDLGAAFF. The DNA for the CDR3 is TGCAGCGTTGAAGATAGGGACCTCGGCGCAGCTTTCTTT. This sequence joins TRBV29-1 and TRBJ1-1; TRBD1 might be the D (5 bases). Germline V gives CDR1 SQVTM, CDR2 ANQGSEA. The CDR3 is 13 residues long. V was trimmed by 0 bases and J by 10 bases, leaving 15 bases between them.

The chain links TRBV9 to TRBJ2-3; unclear D gene. The CDR3 contains 14 residues. V lost 2 bases, J lost 8 bases, and 15 bases lay in between. Germline V lookup: CDR1 SGDLS, CDR2 YYNGEE. CDR3 nucleotides: TGTGCCAGCAGCGTCCCCCCTCTACTTAGTACGCAGTATTTT. Protein product: CASSVPPLLSTQYF.

A remark on this clone: Other nucleotide sequences in the sample specify the same CDR3. This rearrangement joins TRBV7-2 to TRBJ1-6; D is perhaps TRBD1 (6 bases). Germline assignment: CDR1 SGHTA and CDR2 FQGNSA. V dropped 1 base and J dropped 7 bases, with 11 bases sitting between them. This CDR3 has 15 amino acids. The CDR3 nucleotides are TGTGCCAGCAGCTTAGTGGGGGGCGGGAATTCACCCCTCCACTTT. Protein: CASSLVGGGNSPLHF.

This clone has just one count. This chain uses TRBV6-1 with TRBJ2-7; TRBD1 agrees at 9 bases. The germline CDR1 and CDR2 sequences are MNHNS and SASEGT. V gave up 4 bases and J gave up 7 bases; unmatched junction bases: 5. CDR3 length equals 13 residues. The DNA for the CDR3 is TGTGCCAGCAGTGGGAAGGACAGGGGAGAGCAGTACTTC. This codes for CASSGKDRGEQYF.

This chain uses TRBV28 with TRBJ1-1; TRBD1 matches 8 bases. The CDR3 contains 18 residues. Germline CDR1 and CDR2: MDHEN and SYDVKM. V dropped 8 bases and J dropped 1; count of bases not matched to a gene: 18. In DNA form, the CDR3 reads TGTGCCAGCCCGAGGGGGGGAAAACAGGGGGAGCCGAACACTGAAGCTTTCTTT. Its translation: CASPRGGKQGEPNTEAFF. Full variable domain (missing parts from reference TRBV28 and TRBJ1-1): DVKVTQSSRYLVKRTGEKVFLECVQDMDHENMFWYRQDPGLGLRLIYFSYDVKMKEKGDIPEGYSVSREKKERFSLILESASTNQTSMYLCASPRGGKQGEPNTEAFFGQGTRLTVV.

This clone was seen a handful of times. V and J are TRBV19 and TRBJ2-1; TRBD2 matches 9 bases. This CDR3 region has 15 residues. In germline, CDR1 is LNHDA, CDR2 SQIVND (reference sequence). V lost 11 bases to trimming and J lost 5 bases; unmatched junction nucleotides: 13. CDR3 in DNA: TGTGCCCCTCTGGGGGGTAGCGGGGGCCACAATGAGCAGTTCTTC. Its translation is CAPLGGSGGHNEQFF.

V is TRBV7-2 and J is TRBJ2-1; 13 bases agree with TRBD2. CDR3 size: 16 residues. Germline CDR1 is SGHTA and CDR2 is FQGNSA. The ends lost 5 bases at V and 5 bases at J; junction bases unmatched: 6. CDR3 sequence reads: CASSPQTSGGHNEQFF. In DNA, the CDR3 is TGTGCCAGCAGCCCGCAGACTAGCGGGGGGCACAATGAGCAGTTCTTC.

The CDR3 reads CASSPRRILTAEAFF. In DNA form, the CDR3 reads TGTGCCAGCAGCCCCCGACGGATCCTCACCGCTGAAGCTTTCTTT. The V call is TRBV7-8, the J call TRBJ1-1, with unresolved D. Trimming took off 5 bases at V and 6 bases at J, with 19 bases between the two ends. The CDR3 spans 15 residues. Per the germline V gene, CDR1 is SGHVS and CDR2 is FQNEAQ. The variable domain in full, completed from reference TRBV7-8 and TRBJ1-1, reads GAGVSQSPRYKVAKRGQDVALRCDPISGHVSLFWYQQALGQGPEFLTYFQNEAQLDKSGLPSDRFFAERPEGSVSTLKIQRTQQEDSAVYLCASSPRRILTAEAFFGQGTRLTVV.

The chain combines TRBV7-9 with TRBJ2-1; 11 nucleotides match TRBD2. The CDR3 length is 14 residues. Germline CDR1 is SEHNR and CDR2 is FQNEAQ (reference sequence). Trimming at V came to 6 bases and at J to 11 bases, leaving 9 bases not matched to a gene. This chain's CDR3 is CASRSGLAEGKQFF. DNA of the CDR3: TGTGCCAGCAGATCGGGACTAGCGGAGGGTAAGCAGTTCTTC.

This clone showed up just once. This chain joins TRBV7-2 and TRBJ1-2; D remains ambiguous. V lost 2 bases to trimming and J lost 3 bases, with 13 bases between them. The CDR3 consists of 15 residues. Germline-derived CDR1 and CDR2 are SGHTA and FQGNSA. CDR3 in DNA: TGTGCCAGCAGCTTATCACCTCTTTTTGACTATGGCTACACCTTC. Its protein product is CASSLSPLFDYGYTF.

This rearrangement joins TRBV4-3 to TRBJ2-1; a weak D match, TRBD2 (5 bases). Germline-derived CDR1 and CDR2 are LGHNA and YSLEER. V gave up 3 bases and J gave up 1 base, with 13 bases separating them. This CDR3 spans 16 amino acids. The CDR3 here is CASSQDWGGSYNEQFF. CDR3 coding DNA: TGCGCCAGCAGCCAGGACTGGGGTGGGTCCTACAATGAGCAGTTCTTC.

This clone has just one count. The chain links TRBV10-3 to TRBJ1-6; D might be TRBD1 (5 bases). The V and J ends lost 6 bases and 6 bases respectively, with 18 bases between them. Germline CDR1 and CDR2: ENHRY and SYGVKD. The CDR3 runs 16 residues. The CDR3 DNA reads TGTGCCATCAGCCGTACTCAGGGACGGACTAATTCACCCCTCCACTTT. This sequence encodes CAISRTQGRTNSPLHF.

V usage is TRBV7-6 and J usage is TRBJ2-6, with TRBD2 matching 8 bases. V lost 5 bases, J lost 4 bases, and 4 bases stayed unmatched. CDR1 and CDR2 (germline): SGHVS, FNYEAQ. CDR3 length: 15 amino acids. CDR3 sequence (DNA): TGTGCCAGCAGCGCGCGGGGGGCAGGGGCCAACGTCCTGACTTTC. Amino acid sequence: CASSARGAGANVLTF.

The chain has TRBV7-2 and TRBJ2-5; TRBD2 matches 12 bases. The CDR3 is made up of 17 amino acids. Germline V CDR1 and CDR2: SGHTA, FQGNSA. After removal of 0 bases from V and 4 bases from J, the junction contained 6 bases not matched to a gene. CDR3 DNA: TGTGCCAGCAGCTTAGCGACCCTAGCGGGGGGGCTAGAGACCCAGTACTTC. Encoded protein: CASSLATLAGGLETQYF.

The chain is built from TRBV6-1 and TRBJ2-5; maybe TRBD2 (5 bases). In germline, CDR1 is MNHNS, CDR2 SASEGT. The ends were cut back, 0 bases at V and 10 bases at J, with 9 bases in the middle. CDR3 length equals 12 residues. CDR3 protein: CASSEAGRDQYF. CDR3 sequence (DNA): TGTGCCAGCAGTGAAGCGGGGAGAGACCAGTACTTC.